This is a list of T cell receptor beta chains from one sample in a study of T-cell reconstitution after alpha-beta-depleted transplantation in children. TCRdb processed the PCR reads anew with MiXCR; each CDR3 protein has one entry. The repertoire has hundreds of thousands of distinct CDR3 sequences, 15% to 20% of them found once; the top ten carry around 4.5%. Sequenced here: PBMCs, mostly from graft donor cells, sampled 360 days after TCRalphabeta/CD19-depleted stem cell transplant. These receptors originate from a male patient younger than 18 who had a stem cell transplant for acute lymphoblastic leukemia, so the T cells may come from the graft donor. Both conserved end residues are part of each CDR3. Fields, in order: J gene, D gene, V gene, CDR3 protein. The D gene is left open where the match is weak.

J: TRBJ2-2
D: .
V: TRBV29-1
CDR3: CSVIQGGTGELFF

J: TRBJ2-1
D: TRBD2
V: TRBV5-1
CDR3: CASSPTGLASNNEQFF

J: TRBJ2-7
D: TRBD1
V: TRBV12-3/TRBV12-4
CDR3: CASTLTGITYEQYF

J: TRBJ2-7
D: TRBD2
V: TRBV5-1
CDR3: CASRGAGGPYEQYF

J: TRBJ2-7
D: TRBD2
V: TRBV5-1
CDR3: CASSLDLGLAGVSYEQYF

J: TRBJ1-1
D: .
V: TRBV5-5
CDR3: CASSSYEWNTEAFF

J: TRBJ1-1
D: .
V: TRBV5-7
CDR3: CASSYRGGGLDTEAFF

J: TRBJ2-6
D: .
V: TRBV5-1
CDR3: CATDFGPVGANVLTF

J: TRBJ2-1
D: TRBD2
V: TRBV15
CDR3: CATSPDPGLAGAHEQFF

J: TRBJ2-7
D: .
V: TRBV7-2
CDR3: CASSSVGTQEGSEQYF

J: TRBJ2-7
D: .
V: TRBV5-1
CDR3: CASSPAGAQYEQYF

J: TRBJ2-7
D: .
V: TRBV5-5
CDR3: CASSLAELKFYEQYF

J: TRBJ2-1
D: TRBD2
V: TRBV15
CDR3: CATSREAGGRWYEQFF

J: TRBJ1-2
D: .
V: TRBV5-1
CDR3: CASSLVAGIDGYTF

J: TRBJ1-2
D: .
V: TRBV5-1
CDR3: CASSLARAYGYTF

J: TRBJ1-4
D: .
V: TRBV29-1
CDR3: CSVRPAYNEKLFF

J: TRBJ2-7
D: TRBD2
V: TRBV10-3
CDR3: CATGPGTSGARYEQYF

J: TRBJ1-1
D: TRBD1
V: TRBV7-3
CDR3: CASSEQGASTTEAFF

J: TRBJ2-1
D: TRBD2
V: TRBV5-4
CDR3: CASSLLGLAAAARRNEQFF

J: TRBJ2-3
D: .
V: TRBV7-3
CDR3: CASSSGRSTDTQYF

J: TRBJ2-5
D: .
V: TRBV2
CDR3: CASSEWDGEETQYF

J: TRBJ1-1
D: TRBD1
V: TRBV28
CDR3: CASSPPTGPTNTEAFF